This record looks at one T cell receptor beta chain sequence and its context. Antigen unknown. The data derive from a study of T cells expressing NK-cell markers. About the study: The sequencing cohort of eight donors included seven HCMV-seropositive individuals and one seronegative individual. Study observations and caveats: In several donors, dominant CD3+CD56+NKG2C+ clonotypes ranked among the top 10 CD8+ clonotypes.

TCRdb reprocessed the 5' RACE reads, keeping one entry per CDR3 protein, no DNA. This listing includes around 280,000 distinct CDR3 sequences. Germline loops: CDR1 LGHNA, CDR2 YSLEER. This CDR3 comprises 16 residues. This chain joins TRBV4-3 and TRBJ2-3; TCRdb picks TRBD2, but there is no DNA to check that call. The sequenced sample was blood T cells: a sorted CD56 or NKG2C T cell subset, CD4+ or CD8+ T cells, or bulk PBMC T cells (not recorded which). The sequence was obtained from a man aged 18 to 30 in good health. CDR3 in amino acids: CASSLTGTSGTDTQYF.